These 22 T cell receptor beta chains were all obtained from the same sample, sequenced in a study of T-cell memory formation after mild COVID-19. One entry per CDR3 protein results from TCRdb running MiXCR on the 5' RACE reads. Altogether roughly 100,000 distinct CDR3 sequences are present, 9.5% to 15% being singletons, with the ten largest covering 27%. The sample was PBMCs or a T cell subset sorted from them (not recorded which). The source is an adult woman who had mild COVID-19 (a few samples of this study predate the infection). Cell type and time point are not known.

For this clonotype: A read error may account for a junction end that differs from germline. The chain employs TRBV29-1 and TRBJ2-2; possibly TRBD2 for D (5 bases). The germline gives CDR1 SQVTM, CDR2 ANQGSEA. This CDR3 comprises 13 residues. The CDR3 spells CSVVAGSTGELCF. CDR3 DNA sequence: TGCAGCGTTGTGGCCGGATCCACCGGGGAGCTGTGTTTT.

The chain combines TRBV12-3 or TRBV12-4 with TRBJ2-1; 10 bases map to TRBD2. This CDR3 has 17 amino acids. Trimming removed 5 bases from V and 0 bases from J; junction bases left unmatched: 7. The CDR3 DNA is TGTGCCAGCAGTACTCTCTTAGCGGGAGGCTCCTACAATGAGCAGTTCTTC. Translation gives CASSTLLAGGSYNEQFF.

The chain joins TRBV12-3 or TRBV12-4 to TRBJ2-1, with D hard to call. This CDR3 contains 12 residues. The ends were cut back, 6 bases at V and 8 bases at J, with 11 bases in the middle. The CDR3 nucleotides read TGTGCCAGCAGGTCGAACGAGCATGAGCAGTTCTTC. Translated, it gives CASRSNEHEQFF.

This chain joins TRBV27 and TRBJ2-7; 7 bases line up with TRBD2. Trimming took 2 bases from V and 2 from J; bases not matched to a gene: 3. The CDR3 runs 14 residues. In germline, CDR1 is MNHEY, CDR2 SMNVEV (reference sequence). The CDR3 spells CASSLGRGTYEQYF. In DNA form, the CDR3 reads TGTGCCAGCAGTTTAGGGCGGGGGACCTACGAGCAGTACTTC.

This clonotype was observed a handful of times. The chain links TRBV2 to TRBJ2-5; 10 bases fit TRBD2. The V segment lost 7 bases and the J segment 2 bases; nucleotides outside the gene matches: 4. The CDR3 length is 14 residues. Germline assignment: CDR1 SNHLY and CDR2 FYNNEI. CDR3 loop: CASIGLAVQETQYF. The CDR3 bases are TGTGCCAGCATTGGACTAGCGGTACAAGAGACCCAGTACTTC.

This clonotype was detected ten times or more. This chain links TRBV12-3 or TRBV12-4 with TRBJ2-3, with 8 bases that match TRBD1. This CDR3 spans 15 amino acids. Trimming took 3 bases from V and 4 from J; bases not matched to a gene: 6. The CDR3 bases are TGTGCCAGCAGTTTTGGGACAGGAGACTCAGATACGCAGTATTTT. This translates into CASSFGTGDSDTQYF.

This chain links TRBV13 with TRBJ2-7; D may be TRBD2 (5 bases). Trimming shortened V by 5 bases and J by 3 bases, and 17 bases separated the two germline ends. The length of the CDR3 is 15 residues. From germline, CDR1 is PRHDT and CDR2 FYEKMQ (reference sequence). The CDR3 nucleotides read TGTGCCAGCAGCCTCGCGTCGGACGGGAACTACGAGCAGTACTTC. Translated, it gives CASSLASDGNYEQYF.

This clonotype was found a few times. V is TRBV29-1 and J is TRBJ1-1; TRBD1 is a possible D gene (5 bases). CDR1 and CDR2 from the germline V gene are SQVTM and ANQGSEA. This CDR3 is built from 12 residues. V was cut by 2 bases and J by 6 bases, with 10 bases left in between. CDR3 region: CSVEMGLAEAFF. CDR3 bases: TGCAGCGTTGAAATGGGACTCGCTGAAGCTTTCTTT. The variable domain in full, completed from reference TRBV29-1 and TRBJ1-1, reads SAVISQKPSRDICQRGTSLTIQCQVDSQVTMMFWYRQQPGQSLTLIATANQGSEATYESGFVIDKFPISRPNLTFSTLTVSNMSPEDSSIYLCSVEMGLAEAFFGQGTRLTVV.

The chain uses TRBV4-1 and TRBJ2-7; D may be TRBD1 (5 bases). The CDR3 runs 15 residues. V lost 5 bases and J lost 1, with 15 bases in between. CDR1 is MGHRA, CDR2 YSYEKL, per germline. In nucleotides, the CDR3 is TGCGCCAGCAGCTTGACAGTAAGTTCTTCCTACGAGCAGTACTTC. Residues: CASSLTVSSSYEQYF.

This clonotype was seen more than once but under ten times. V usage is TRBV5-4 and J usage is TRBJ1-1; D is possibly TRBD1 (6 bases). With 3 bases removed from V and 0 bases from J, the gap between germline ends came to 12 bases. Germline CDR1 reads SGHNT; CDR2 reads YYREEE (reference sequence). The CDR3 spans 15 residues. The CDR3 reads CASSSGERMNTEAFF. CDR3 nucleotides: TGTGCCAGCAGCTCAGGGGAGAGGATGAACACTGAAGCTTTCTTT.

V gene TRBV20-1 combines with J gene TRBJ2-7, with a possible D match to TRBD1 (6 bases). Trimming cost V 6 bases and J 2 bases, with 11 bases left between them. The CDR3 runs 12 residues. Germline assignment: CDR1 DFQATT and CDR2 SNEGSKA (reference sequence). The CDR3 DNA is TGCAGTGCAGGGGGTCCAGCCTACGAGCAGTACTTC. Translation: CSAGGPAYEQYF.

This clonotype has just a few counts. The chain's CDR3 is CASSLESTSDVLTF. CDR3 in DNA: TGTGCCAGCAGCTTGGAATCCACTTCCGACGTCCTGACTTTC. V is TRBV5-4 and J is TRBJ2-6, with D unresolved. CDR3 length: 14 residues. Per germline, CDR1 SGHNT and CDR2 YYREEE (reference sequence). The V and J ends lost 0 bases and 11 bases respectively, with 12 bases between them.

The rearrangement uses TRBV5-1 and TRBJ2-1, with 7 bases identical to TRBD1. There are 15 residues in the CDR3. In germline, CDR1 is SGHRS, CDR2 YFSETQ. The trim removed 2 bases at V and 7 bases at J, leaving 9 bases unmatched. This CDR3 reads CASSLDPGQSNEQFF. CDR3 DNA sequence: TGCGCCAGCAGCTTAGATCCGGGACAGTCGAATGAGCAGTTCTTC.

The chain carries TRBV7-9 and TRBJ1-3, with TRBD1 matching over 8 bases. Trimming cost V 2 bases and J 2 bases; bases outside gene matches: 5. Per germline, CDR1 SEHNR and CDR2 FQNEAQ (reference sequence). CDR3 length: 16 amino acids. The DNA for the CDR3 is TGTGCCAGCAGCTTAACCCGGACAGGGCCTGGAAACACCATATATTTT. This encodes CASSLTRTGPGNTIYF.

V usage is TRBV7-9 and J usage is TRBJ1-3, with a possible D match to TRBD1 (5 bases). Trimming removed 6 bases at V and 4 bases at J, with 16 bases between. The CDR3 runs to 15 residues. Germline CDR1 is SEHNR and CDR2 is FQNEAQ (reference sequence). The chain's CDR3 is CASRLGGDPGNTIYF. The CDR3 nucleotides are TGTGCCAGCAGACTCGGGGGGGACCCGGGAAACACCATATATTTT. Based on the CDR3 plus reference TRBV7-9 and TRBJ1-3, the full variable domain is DTGVSQNPRHKITKRGQNVTFRCDPISEHNRLYWYRQTLGQGPEFLTYFQNEAQLEKSRLLSDRFSAERPKGSFSTLEIQRTEQGDSAMYLCASRLGGDPGNTIYFGEGSWLTVV.

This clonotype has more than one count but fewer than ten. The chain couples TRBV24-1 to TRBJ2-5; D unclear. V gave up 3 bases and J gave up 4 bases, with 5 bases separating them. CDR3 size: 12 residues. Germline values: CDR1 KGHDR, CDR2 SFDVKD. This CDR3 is CATSDVGETQYF. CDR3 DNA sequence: TGTGCCACCAGTGATGTTGGAGAGACCCAGTACTTC.

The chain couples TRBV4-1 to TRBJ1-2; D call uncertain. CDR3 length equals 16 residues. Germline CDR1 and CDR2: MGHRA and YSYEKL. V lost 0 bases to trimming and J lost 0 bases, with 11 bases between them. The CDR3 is CASSQEAGGANYGYTF. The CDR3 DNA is TGCGCCAGCAGCCAAGAAGCCGGAGGAGCTAACTATGGCTACACCTTC.

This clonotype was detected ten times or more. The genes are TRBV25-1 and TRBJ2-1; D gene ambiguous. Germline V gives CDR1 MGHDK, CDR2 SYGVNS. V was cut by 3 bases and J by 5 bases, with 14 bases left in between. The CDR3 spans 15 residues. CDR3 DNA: TGTGCCAGCAGTGACCCCTCAGCTGGACACAATGAGCAGTTCTTC. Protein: CASSDPSAGHNEQFF.

This CDR3 reads CASMSPLAGGWETQYF. CDR3 sequence (DNA): TGTGCCAGCATGTCCCCGCTAGCGGGAGGGTGGGAGACCCAGTACTTC. V is TRBV11-2 and J is TRBJ2-5; 12 bases map to TRBD2. Losses at the gene ends were 7 bases for V and 5 bases for J; bases not matched to a gene: 11. Germline assignment: CDR1 SGHAT and CDR2 FQNNGV. The CDR3 consists of 16 residues.

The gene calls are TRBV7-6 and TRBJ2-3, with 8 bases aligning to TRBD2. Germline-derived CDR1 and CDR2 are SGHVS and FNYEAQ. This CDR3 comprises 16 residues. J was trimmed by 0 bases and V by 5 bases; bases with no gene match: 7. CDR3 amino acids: CASSRPGGVSTDTQYF. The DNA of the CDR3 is TGTGCCAGCAGCCGTCCGGGGGGGGTGAGCACAGATACGCAGTATTTT.

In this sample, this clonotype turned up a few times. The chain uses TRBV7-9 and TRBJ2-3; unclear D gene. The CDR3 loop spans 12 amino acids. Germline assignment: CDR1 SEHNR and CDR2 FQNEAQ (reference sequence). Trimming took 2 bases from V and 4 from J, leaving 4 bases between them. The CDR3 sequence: CASSLPADTQYF. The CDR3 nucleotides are TGTGCCAGCAGCTTACCGGCAGATACGCAGTATTTT.

CDR3 amino acids: CASSLFEGGYTF. CDR3 sequence (DNA): TGTGCCAGCAGCTTATTTGAGGGCGGCTACACCTTC. The chain employs TRBV7-9 and TRBJ1-2; D is uncertain. There are 12 residues in the CDR3. Germline CDR1 reads SEHNR; CDR2 reads FQNEAQ (reference sequence). Trimming stripped 2 bases from V and 8 bases from J, with 9 bases between. Full variable domain (remainder filled in from reference TRBV7-9 and TRBJ1-2): DTGVSQNPRHKITKRGQNVTFRCDPISEHNRLYWYRQTLGQGPEFLTYFQNEAQLEKSRLLSDRFSAERPKGSFSTLEIQRTEQGDSAMYLCASSLFEGGYTFGSGTRLTVV.